The 7 T cell receptor beta chains below all came from one sample that was sequenced in a study of radiation and T cells in renal cell carcinoma (dated by TCRdb to the early 2020s). The library was made by the immunoSEQ multiplex PCR assay. The table comes from immuneACCESS by way of TCRdb, which keeps in-frame sequences with V and J called. Part of the clones is missing from these tables; in studies checked, under half for an unresolved V gene and the rest for unknown reasons. The sample data list roughly 100,000 clones, and roughly 90% of these were observed just once. Roughly 8% of the sample comes from the top ten. This sample's time point label indicates: baseline pretreatment blood. The sample's treatment or condition label, decoded: 15 Gy SBRT to primary tumor, nephrectomy 4 weeks later. Sequenced material: blood, taken from a patient whose treatment included radiotherapy and nephrectomy. These receptors all stem from a man aged 50-60 years with renal cell carcinoma.

The CDR3 bases are TGTGCCAGCAGTGGGGCAAGAGGACAGTTTAGCAATCAGCCCCAGCATTTT. Its protein is CASSGARGQFSNQPQHF. The chain is built from TRBV28 and TRBJ1-5; tentatively, D is TRBD1 (6 bases). Deletions cut 5 bases from V and 0 bases from J, with 17 bases between. This CDR3 is built from 17 residues. Germline CDR1 MDHEN, CDR2 SYDVKM.

This clone has just one count. The chain employs TRBV4-3 and TRBJ2-3; TRBD2 aligns across 11 bases. The junction had 11 bases not matched to a gene; V was cut back by 0 bases and J by 0 bases. The CDR3 contains 20 residues. Germline V CDR1 and CDR2: LGHNA, YSLEER. The CDR3 loop reads CASSQDRAASGGRSTDTQYF. The CDR3, as DNA: TGCGCCAGCAGCCAAGATAGAGCGGCTAGCGGGGGGCGAAGCACAGATACGCAGTATTTT.

This clone has just one count. The DNA for the CDR3 is TGTGCCAGCAGCGTAGCTTTGGGGGCAGGGTATGGCTACACCTTC. It is translated as CASSVALGAGYGYTF. The rearrangement joins TRBV9 to TRBJ1-2, with D possibly matching TRBD1 (6 bases). Germline V lookup: CDR1 SGDLS, CDR2 YYNGEE. CDR3 length: 15 residues. V was trimmed by 0 bases and J by 5 bases, leaving 14 bases between them.

V gene TRBV2 combines with J gene TRBJ1-1; 8 bases agree with TRBD1. The CDR3 consists of 14 residues. V lost 7 bases to trimming and J lost 3 bases; unmatched junction nucleotides: 7. CDR1 and CDR2 (germline): SNHLY, FYNNEI. CDR3 loop: CASIWTGRDTEAFF. The CDR3 DNA sequence: TGTGCCAGCATTTGGACAGGGCGGGACACTGAAGCTTTCTTT.

The CDR3 coding sequence is TGTGCCATCAGTGATGGGGGTCGGCAGGGCCTCTACGAGCAGTACTTC. This codes for CAISDGGRQGLYEQYF. The chain joins TRBV10-3 to TRBJ2-7; D is perhaps TRBD1 or TRBD2 (5 bases each). Per the germline V gene, CDR1 is ENHRY and CDR2 is SYGVKD. This CDR3 region has 16 residues. The ends were cut back, 3 bases at V and 3 bases at J, with 18 bases in the middle.

CDR3 nucleotides: TGCGCCAGCTCGGGTCTGAACACTGAAGCTTTCTTT. This translates into CASSGLNTEAFF. This chain connects TRBV10-2 to TRBJ1-1; D is unresolved. CDR3 length equals 12 residues. From germline, CDR1 is WSHSY and CDR2 SAAADI. The V end lost 8 bases, the J end lost 0 bases, and 7 bases lay between the germline ends.

The chain combines TRBV18 with TRBJ1-5; a possible D gene is TRBD1 (6 bases). Trimming took off 3 bases at V and 7 bases at J, with 16 bases between the two ends. The CDR3 sequence is 15 residues long. The germline V gene encodes CDR1 KGHSH and CDR2 LQKENI. The CDR3 region is CASSPGGPSGQPQHF. Here the CDR3 DNA reads TGTGCCAGCTCACCGGGGGGGCCGAGTGGACAGCCCCAGCATTTT.